These 3 T cell receptor beta chains share one sample of origin, sequenced in a study of T cells in Graves' hyperthyroidism and ophthalmopathy. The investigators amplified TCR beta CDR3 regions from RNA transcripts. First-round RT-PCR of the TCR CDR3 relied on the HTBI primer set. TCRdb used MiXCR to reprocess the multiplex PCR reads, holding one entry per CDR3 protein. The sample holds around 240,000 distinct CDR3 sequences, around 17% seen once. Sample: blood. All receptors derive from a woman under 30 with Graves' ophthalmopathy.

This clonotype was seen many times. The chain has TRBV20-1 and TRBJ1-2, with D tentatively TRBD1 (6 bases). This CDR3 has 12 residues. V dropped 5 bases and J dropped 6 bases, with 13 bases sitting between them. Germline CDR1 reads DFQATT; CDR2 reads SNEGSKA (reference sequence). In DNA, the CDR3 is TGCAGTGCTCTCGGGGCAGGGGATGGCTACACCTTC. Protein: CSALGAGDGYTF.

In its sample, this clonotype was seen many times. The J gene is TRBJ1-1, the V gene TRBV4-1, with D possibly TRBD1 on 5 matching bases. CDR3 size: 16 residues. The ends were cut back, 1 base at V and 4 bases at J, with 16 bases in the middle. In germline, CDR1 is MGHRA, CDR2 YSYEKL. The CDR3 region has the DNA TGCGCCAGCAGCCAAGGTTCCAGCGTTGGGGGCACTGAAGCTTTCTTT. Residues: CASSQGSSVGGTEAFF.

This clonotype was seen repeatedly, ten times or more. The chain combines TRBV28 with TRBJ1-3, with D hard to call. This CDR3 is built from 14 residues. V lost 8 bases and J lost 0, with 11 bases in between. Germline V CDR1 and CDR2: MDHEN, SYDVKM. The CDR3 loop is CASGYPHSGNTIYF. Written as DNA, the CDR3 is TGTGCCAGCGGTTACCCTCACTCTGGAAACACCATATATTTT.